Below are 30 T cell receptor delta chains sequenced from a single sample in a study of γδ T cells in repeated Plasmodium falciparum infection. Flow sorting of PBMC yielded separate Vgamma9/Vdelta2+ and Vdelta2-negative gammadelta T cell populations for bulk repertoire analysis. TCRdb fed the multiplex PCR reads into CATT to redo clone calling. This table holds roughly 93,000 delta-chain clones, over 1.3% found once. Input material: gamma-delta T cells from blood. The receptor set was obtained from a pool of human donors (malaria-infected and uninfected, not separated).

In this sample, this clone turned up many times. The protein TCRdb lists belongs to a much larger clone and differs from this DNA's translation at residue 14, which points to a read error; the protein shown is made from the DNA. The J gene is TRDJ1, the V gene TRDV1; D gene ambiguous. Germline V gives CDR1 TSWWSYY, CDR2 QGS. Trimming shortened V by 0 bases and J by 7 bases, and 24 bases separated the two germline ends. This CDR3 is built from 18 residues. In nucleotides, the CDR3 is TGTGCTCTTGGGGAACTGGGGTTCCGAGGCCCATACCCCGGTAAACTCATCTTT. Translated, it gives CALGELGFRGPYPGKLIF.

Points on this clone: This clone may be a read error of a much larger clone one base away. The identical CDR3 is also encoded by other nucleotide sequences in the sample. V gene TRDV1 combines with J gene TRDJ3; 11 bases line up with TRDD3. The junction had 17 bases not matched to a gene; V was cut back by 1 base and J by 0 bases. Germline CDR1 TSWWSYY, CDR2 QGS. The CDR3 spans 24 residues. CDR3 sequence: CALGEHLPYWGIRSSSWDTRQMFF. Written as DNA, the CDR3 is TGTGCTCTTGGGGAACATCTCCCGTATTGGGGGATACGTTCTAGCTCCTGGGACACCCGACAGATGTTTTTC.

In regard to this clone: A far larger clone is one nucleotide away, so this likely arose from a read error. Other DNA variants within this sample encode the same CDR3. The J gene is TRDJ1, the V gene TRDV1; TRDD3 aligns across 8 bases. TCRdb gives no J gene; it was assigned here by matching the DNA to germline. This CDR3 is built from 19 residues. Germline loops: CDR1 TSWWSYY, CDR2 QGS. The CDR3 reads CALGELSYQGDSYTDKLIF. CDR3 DNA sequence: TGTGCTCTTGGGGAACTATCCTACCAGGGGGATAGCTACACTGATAAACTCATCTTT.

Points on this clone: One base separates it from a far larger clone, so it is likely a read error. This chain joins TRDV2 and TRDJ1; a possible D gene is TRDD3 (5 bases). Germline matching of the DNA provided the J gene here, since TCRdb leaves it blank. This CDR3 contains 20 residues. The germline CDR1 and CDR2 sequences are GEAIGNYY and EKD. The CDR3 protein is CACDNLVVTGGLAERDKLIF. The CDR3 coding sequence is TGTGCCTGCGACAATCTTGTTGTTACCGGGGGTTTGGCGGAAAGGGATAAACTCATCTTT.

This clone was detected a few times. Translating this DNA gives a protein that differs at residue 12 from the TCRdb one, which belongs to a much larger clone; a read error is likely, and the protein shown is this translation. The chain recombines TRDV2 with TRDJ2; 7 nucleotides agree with TRDD3. Assignment of the J gene here rests on matching the DNA to germline, because TCRdb gives none. Germline trimming cut 0 bases from V and 6 bases from J; bases unmatched to any gene: 15. CDR1 GEAIGNYY and CDR2 EKD come from the germline V gene. The CDR3 contains 18 residues. CDR3 in amino acids: CACDTGDYLGVAPAQLFF. The CDR3 DNA is TGTGCCTGTGACACCGGGGACTACCTGGGGGTCGCACCAGCACAACTCTTCTTT.

Concerning this clone: This DNA translates differently at residue 8 from the TCRdb protein, which is that of a much larger clone; a read error is likely, and the protein shown is the DNA's own translation. This sequence joins TRDV1 and TRDJ1; the D is unclear. The CDR3 has 11 amino acids. From germline, CDR1 is TSWWSYY and CDR2 QGS. Trimming removed 2 bases from V and 11 bases from J, with 9 bases in between. The CDR3 DNA reads as TGTGCTCTTGGGGAAAATCGTAACCTCATCTTT. The encoded protein is CALGENRNLIF.

Turning to this clone: The mismatch at residue 3 between this DNA's translation and the TCRdb protein of a much larger clone likely reflects a read error; the protein shown is translated from the DNA. The chain couples TRDV1 to TRDJ3; 12 bases map to TRDD3. The J gene is not listed in TCRdb, so it was assigned here from a DNA match to germline. Germline V gene lookup returns CDR1 TSWWSYY and CDR2 QGS. The CDR3 contains 23 residues. CDR3 nucleotide sequence: TGTGCTTTTGGGGAAAGAGCACTACTGGGGGATACAGTATCCTCCTGGGACACCCGACAGATGTTTTTC. The encoded protein is CAFGERALLGDTVSSWDTRQMFF.

Comment on this clone: This likely came from a read error, as a far larger clone is one base away. Other DNA sequences in the same sample also yield this CDR3. The chain is built from TRDV1 and TRDJ1, with 9 bases identical to TRDD3. No J gene is reported in TCRdb; it was inferred here by comparing the DNA with germline. This CDR3 has 23 residues. From germline, CDR1 is TSWWSYY and CDR2 QGS. V dropped 4 bases and J dropped 1; count of bases not matched to a gene: 28. The CDR3 sequence is CALGVLPGPRKPTGGLFTDKLIF. CDR3 in DNA: TGTGCTCTTGGGGTCCTACCGGGTCCACGTAAACCCACTGGGGGACTATTCACCGATAAACTCATCTTT.

A remark on this clone: This likely reflects a read error, since a far larger clone is one base away. This specimen includes other DNA sequences encoding the same CDR3. The CDR3: CACDQISRGTDKLIF. In DNA form, the CDR3 reads TGTGCCTGTGACCAAATTTCCCGGGGCACCGATAAACTCATCTTT. V is TRDV2 and J is TRDJ1; D gene ambiguous. Germline CDR1 reads GEAIGNYY; CDR2 reads EKD. The CDR3 has 15 amino acids. V lost 3 bases and J 1 base, leaving 14 bases between the germline ends.

This clone was seen more than once but under ten times. The protein in TCRdb stems from a much larger clone and differs at residue 9 from this DNA's translation, likely a read error; here the protein is translated from the DNA. This chain uses TRDV2 with TRDJ1, with unresolved D. TCRdb is silent on the J gene; assignment here came from matching the DNA to germline. Per the germline V gene, CDR1 is GEAIGNYY and CDR2 is EKD. V shed 0 bases and J shed 3 bases, with 19 bases lying between them. The CDR3 totals 17 residues. DNA of the CDR3: TGTGCCTGTGACACCGTAGGTGGAGACGCTGGTCCCGATAAACTCATCTTT. It encodes CACDTVGGDAGPDKLIF.

In the case of this clone: A single base is all that separates this from a far larger clone, so a read error is likely. Other DNA variants within this sample encode the same CDR3. The chain carries TRDV1 and TRDJ1; TRDD3 aligns across 8 bases. Here the J gene was assigned by germline matching of the DNA, as TCRdb has none. Looked up from germline, CDR1 is TSWWSYY and CDR2 is QGS. The CDR3 is made up of 19 amino acids. J was trimmed by 0 bases and V by 2 bases; bases with no gene match: 14. CDR3 amino acids: CALGEIVYGGSAYTDKLIF. The CDR3 region has the DNA TGTGCTCTTGGGGAAATCGTGTATGGGGGATCGGCGTACACCGATAAACTCATCTTT.

In its sample, this clone was seen a few times. Since a far larger clone is one base different, this is likely a read error. The same CDR3 is also encoded by other DNA sequences in this sample. This chain links TRDV2 with TRDJ3; 13 nucleotides match TRDD3. The J gene, not given by TCRdb, was assigned here from a germline match of the nucleotide sequence. Germline V gene sequence: CDR1 GEAIGNYY, CDR2 EKD. The CDR3 loop spans 19 amino acids. The CDR3 bases are TGTGCCTGTGACCCATTACTGGGGGATACGCGCCGGGACACCCGGCAGATGTTTTTC. The encoded protein is CACDPLLGDTRRDTRQMFF.

This clone was found a few times. This likely stems from a read error, as it lies one base from a far larger clone. Other DNA variants within this sample encode the same CDR3. The chain has TRDV1 and TRDJ1; the D gene is possibly TRDD3 (5 bases). No J gene is reported in TCRdb; it was inferred here by comparing the DNA with germline. CDR3 length equals 21 residues. The germline V and J ends were trimmed by 1 base and 1 base, with 28 bases remaining between them. Germline assignment: CDR1 TSWWSYY and CDR2 QGS. CDR3 coding DNA: TGTGCTCTTGGGGAACCCCAAAGGCATTCCGAGAGGGTATACGCCACCGATAAACTCATCTTT. Encoded protein: CALGEPQRHSERVYATDKLIF.

Notes on this clone: A far larger clone is just one base off, so this is likely a read error. Other DNA sequences in this sample translate to the same CDR3. V is TRDV1 and J is TRDJ1; TRDD3 matches 7 bases. Matching the DNA to germline supplied the J gene, which TCRdb does not give. Per the germline V gene, CDR1 is TSWWSYY and CDR2 is QGS. This CDR3 is built from 23 residues. For the CDR3, the DNA is TGTGCCCTTGGGGAACTGCGCCTACGTGACTTATCCCTCTTACTGGGGACAAGAGGGGAACTCATCTTT. This encodes CALGELRLRDLSLLLGTRGELIF.

Regarding this clone: A read error may explain this, as a much larger clone is one base away. V and J are TRDV1 and TRDJ1; D is possibly TRDD2 (5 bases). The CDR3 is 21 residues long. Germline-derived CDR1 and CDR2 are TSWWSYY and QGS. Trimming cost V 0 bases and J 0 bases, with 26 bases left between them. CDR3: CALGELRCLRDRWPYTDKLIF. CDR3 DNA sequence: TGTGCTCTTGGGGAACTGAGGTGCCTACGAGACAGGTGGCCCTACACCGATAAACTCATCTTT.

Regarding this clone: This probably arose from a read error, given a far larger clone one base away. Different DNA sequences within this sample yield the same CDR3. This chain connects TRDV2 to TRDJ1; 9 bases are a match to TRDD3. Since TCRdb gives no J gene, matching the DNA to germline was used here to assign it. V trimming: 4 bases; J trimming: 0 bases; junction bases outside the gene matches: 14. CDR3 length equals 18 residues. Germline-derived CDR1 and CDR2 are GEAIGNYY and EKD. The CDR3 reads CACDPLTGGRPYTDKLIF. The CDR3 coding sequence is TGTGCCTGTGATCCTCTTACTGGGGGACGACCGTACACCGATAAACTCATCTTT.

With regard to this clone: Since a far larger clone is one base different, this is likely a read error. Other DNA sequences in the sample encode the same CDR3. CDR3 nucleotide sequence: TGTGCCTGCGACACGCGGGGATGTAGCTCCTGGGACACCCGACAGATGTTTTTC. Translating gives CACDTRGCSSWDTRQMFF. The rearrangement links TRDV2 to TRDJ3, with D possibly matching TRDD3 (6 bases). The J gene, missing from TCRdb, was assigned here through DNA to germline matching. The CDR3 totals 18 residues. CDR1 is GEAIGNYY, CDR2 EKD, per germline.

This clone showed up just a few times. Given a far larger clone just one base away, this is likely a sequencing read error. At the DNA level, this CDR3 is encoded by other sequences in the same sample as well. No call exists for the J gene, whereas the V gene is TRDV1; the table names TRDD3, a call not compared with the DNA. This CDR3 contains 15 residues. The germline CDR1 and CDR2 sequences are TSWWSYY and QGS. CDR3 sequence (DNA): TGTGCTCTTGTAAACATCCAGGGGAACACCGATAAGCTCATCTTT. It translates to CALVNIQGNTDKLIF.

Notes on this clone: The TCRdb record carries a much larger clone's protein, which differs from this DNA's translation at residue 11; a read error is the likely cause, and the protein listed here is the DNA translation. V is TRDV1 and J is TRDJ1, with 7 bases identical to TRDD3. TCRdb carries no J gene annotation; the J gene was assigned here by matching the DNA with germline. Trimming cost V 3 bases and J 1 base; bases outside gene matches: 23. CDR1 is TSWWSYY, CDR2 QGS, per germline. The CDR3 runs to 21 residues. For the CDR3, the DNA is TGTGCTCTTGGGGACCCCCCTAGAGGGCTGGAGGATACGATGCGCACCGATAAACTCATCTTT. This encodes CALGDPPRGLEDTMRTDKLIF.

This clone occurred many times. TCRdb attributes to this sequence the protein of a much larger clone, which differs from the DNA translation at residue 4; a read error is likely, and the protein displayed is translated from the DNA. J is TRDJ1 and V is TRDV2; 8 bases align to TRDD3. This CDR3 contains 17 residues. Germline trimming cut 5 bases from V and 1 base from J; bases unmatched to any gene: 14. The germline CDR1 and CDR2 sequences are GEAIGNYY and EKD. In nucleotides, the CDR3 is TGTGCCTGTGGCGGAAGAATCCCTGGGGGACCCACCGATAAACTCATCTTT. This codes for CACGGRIPGGPTDKLIF.

This clone appeared many times. The same CDR3 can be traced to other DNA sequences in this sample. This chain joins TRDV1 and TRDJ3; TRDD3 matches at 11 bases. This CDR3 is built from 26 residues. Germline loops: CDR1 TSWWSYY, CDR2 QGS. Trimming removed 2 bases from V and 0 bases from J; junction bases left unmatched: 24. The CDR3 DNA sequence: TGTGCTCTTGGGGAAGCCCTAAGAAACCCTTCGTACTGGGGGATAATCGGCTCCTGGGACACCCGACAGATGTTTTTC. It translates to CALGEALRNPSYWGIIGSWDTRQMFF.

About this clone: The TCRdb record carries a much larger clone's protein, which differs from this DNA's translation at residue 3; a read error is the likely cause, and the protein listed here is the DNA translation. The chain couples TRDV3 to TRDJ1; D gene ambiguous. TCRdb is silent on the J gene; assignment here came from matching the DNA to germline. The CDR3 runs to 16 residues. Germline assignment: CDR1 TVYSNPD and CDR2 GDNSRS (reference sequence). The CDR3: CALSGSLKLYTDKLIF. The DNA for the CDR3 is TGTGCCCTTAGTGGTTCCCTTAAGCTGTACACCGATAAACTCATCTTT.

This clone was seen repeatedly, ten times or more. The CDR3 loop reads CALGELTYWGSYTDKLIF. The DNA for the CDR3 is TGTGCTCTTGGGGAACTCACCTACTGGGGGTCGTACACCGATAAACTCATCTTT. V is TRDV1 and J is TRDJ1, with 8 bases aligning to TRDD3. Germline lookup yields CDR1 TSWWSYY and CDR2 QGS. The CDR3 has 18 amino acids. J was trimmed by 0 bases and V by 0 bases; bases with no gene match: 9.

The table lists this clone with a few counts. V usage is TRDV1 and J usage is TRDJ1, with D maybe TRDD3 (7 bases). Germline matching of the DNA provided the J gene here, since TCRdb leaves it blank. The germline CDR1 and CDR2 sequences are TSWWSYY and QGS. This CDR3 has 18 residues. V was cut by 0 bases and J by 0 bases, with 17 bases left in between. CDR3 region: CALGELVSYGGYTDKLIF. The CDR3 nucleotides are TGTGCTCTTGGGGAACTAGTCTCCTACGGGGGATACACCGATAAACTCATCTTT.

A few counts support this clone. A far larger clone differs by one base, so this is likely a read error. This CDR3 is also generated by other DNA sequences in the sample. This sequence joins TRDV1 and TRDJ1; 7 nucleotides line up with TRDD2. The CDR3 is 22 amino acids. Germline lookup yields CDR1 TSWWSYY and CDR2 QGS. The chain's CDR3 is CALGVLIPTPDTYAGYTDKLIF. In DNA, the CDR3 is TGTGCCCTTGGGGTCCTTATTCCTACCCCTGATACTTACGCGGGATACACCGATAAACTCATCTTT.

This clone was counted between two and nine times. TCRdb's protein, taken from a much larger clone, differs from this DNA's translation at residue 21, likely owing to a read error; the protein displayed comes from the DNA. There is no J gene call, but TRDV2 is given as the V gene; TRDD3, as called in the table, went unchecked against the DNA. CDR1 and CDR2 from the germline V gene are GEAIGNYY and EKD. CDR3 size: 23 residues. The CDR3 nucleotides read TGTGCCTGTGACGCTTTGGAGCCCCTTACCAACCGTCGGGGAGATGGGAACACCGATAAACCCATCTTT. It is translated as CACDALEPLTNRRGDGNTDKPIF.

As for this clone: The same CDR3 also results from other DNA sequences found in this sample. The V gene is TRDV1, the J gene TRDJ1; D uncertain. The J gene, not given by TCRdb, was assigned here from a germline match of the nucleotide sequence. V lost 8 bases to trimming and J lost 3 bases, with 22 bases between them. Germline CDR1 and CDR2: TSWWSYY and QGS. The CDR3 runs 16 residues. The CDR3, as DNA: TGTGCTCTTCTGACAGCAACAAGGAGTTCAGCCGATAAACTCATCTTT. As protein: CALLTATRSSADKLIF.

This clone was recorded at least ten times. TCRdb assigns this DNA the protein of a much larger clone, which departs from its translation at residue 15; this likely reflects a read error, and the protein shown comes from translating the DNA. No J gene was called, and the V gene is TRDV2; the table's D call, TRDD3, has no DNA check behind it. Germline values: CDR1 GEAIGNYY, CDR2 EKD. The CDR3 has 17 residues. CDR3 in DNA: TGTGCCTGTGACAGCCTACTGGGGGATACGGGCACCGATAAACCCATCTTT. Translation gives CACDSLLGDTGTDKPIF.

To note about this clone: The DNA is omitted, as the CDR3 cannot be located on it reliably, and the CDR3 follows TCRdb's listing. A V gene of TRAV29/DV5 was called, but no J gene was assigned; the table's D gene call, TRDD3, was not cross checked with the DNA. The germline V gene has CDR1 NSMFDY and CDR2 ISSIKDK. 22 amino acids form the CDR3, both terminal residues included. The CDR3 is CSVLLCSKRPNWGILQTDKLIF.

Note on this clone: The likely explanation is a read error, given a far larger clone one base away. Other nucleotide sequences in the sample specify the same CDR3. The J gene is TRDJ2, the V gene TRDV3; tentatively, D is TRDD2 or TRDD3 (7 bases each). Germline lookup yields CDR1 TVYSNPD and CDR2 GDNSRS (reference sequence). This CDR3 is 22 amino acids long. V was shortened by 3 bases and J by 5 bases, with 40 bases between the two germline ends. The DNA for the CDR3 is TGTGCCTTAGGCCCAGCCTTCCTTCTTTCTCTAGGCGGGGGATGCTCTACAGCACAACTCTTCTTT. Its translation: CALGPAFLLSLGGGCSTAQLFF.